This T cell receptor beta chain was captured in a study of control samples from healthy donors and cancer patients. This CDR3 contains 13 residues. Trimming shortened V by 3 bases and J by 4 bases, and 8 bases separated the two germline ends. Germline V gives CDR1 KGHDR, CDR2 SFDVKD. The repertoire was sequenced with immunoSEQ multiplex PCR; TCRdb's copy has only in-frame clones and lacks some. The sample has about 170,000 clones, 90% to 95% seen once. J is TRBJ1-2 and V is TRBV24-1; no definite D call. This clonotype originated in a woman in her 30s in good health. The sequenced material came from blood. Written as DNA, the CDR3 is TGTGCCACCAGTGATCCCCCCCGCTATGGCTACACCTTC. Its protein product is CATSDPPRYGYTF.